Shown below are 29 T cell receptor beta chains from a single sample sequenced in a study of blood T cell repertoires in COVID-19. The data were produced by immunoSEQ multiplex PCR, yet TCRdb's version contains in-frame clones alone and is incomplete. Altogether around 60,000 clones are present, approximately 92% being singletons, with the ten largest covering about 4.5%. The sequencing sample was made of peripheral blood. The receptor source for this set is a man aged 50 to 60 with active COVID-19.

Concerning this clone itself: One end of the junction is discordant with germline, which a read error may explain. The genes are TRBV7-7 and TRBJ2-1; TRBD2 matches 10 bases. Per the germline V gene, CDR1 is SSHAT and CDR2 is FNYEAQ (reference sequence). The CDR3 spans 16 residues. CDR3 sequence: CASSSTSGTSYNEQFF. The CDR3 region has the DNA TGTGCTAGCAGCTCCACTAGCGGGACTTCCTACAATGAGCAGTTCTTC.

The CDR3 nucleotides are TGCGCCAGCAGTTCGGACAGGGTCGCAGATACGCAGTATTTT. It specifies CASSSDRVADTQYF. The chain employs TRBV5-1 and TRBJ2-3; 8 nucleotides line up with TRBD1. The CDR3 is made up of 14 amino acids. Trimming at V came to 5 bases and at J to 4 bases, leaving 6 bases not matched to a gene. The germline V gene has CDR1 SGHRS and CDR2 YFSETQ.

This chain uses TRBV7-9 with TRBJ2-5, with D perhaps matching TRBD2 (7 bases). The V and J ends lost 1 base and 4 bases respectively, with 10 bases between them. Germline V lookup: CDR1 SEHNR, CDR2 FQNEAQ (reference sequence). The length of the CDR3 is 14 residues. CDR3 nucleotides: TGTGCCAGCAGCTTAGTGGGGGGGCTAGAGACCCAGTACTTC. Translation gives CASSLVGGLETQYF.

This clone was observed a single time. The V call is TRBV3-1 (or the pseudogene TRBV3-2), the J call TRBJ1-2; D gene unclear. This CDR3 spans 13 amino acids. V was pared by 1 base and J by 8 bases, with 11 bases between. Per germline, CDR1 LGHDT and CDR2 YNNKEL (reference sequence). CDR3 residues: CASSQGSGSGYTF. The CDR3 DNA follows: TGTGCCAGCAGCCAAGGGTCGGGAAGCGGCTACACCTTC.

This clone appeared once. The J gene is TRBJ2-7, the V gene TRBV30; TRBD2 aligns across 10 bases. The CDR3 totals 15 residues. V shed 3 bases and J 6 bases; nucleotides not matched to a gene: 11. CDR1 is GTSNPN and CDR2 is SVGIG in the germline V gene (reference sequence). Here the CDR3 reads CAWREPGLASGEQYF. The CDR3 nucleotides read TGTGCCTGGAGAGAACCGGGACTAGCGTCGGGCGAGCAGTACTTC.

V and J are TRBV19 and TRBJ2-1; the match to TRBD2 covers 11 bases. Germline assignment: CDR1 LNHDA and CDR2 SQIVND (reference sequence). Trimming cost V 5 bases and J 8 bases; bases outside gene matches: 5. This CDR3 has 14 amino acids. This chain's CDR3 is CASSRTSGFYEQFF. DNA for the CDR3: TGTGCCAGTAGTCGGACTAGCGGGTTCTATGAGCAGTTCTTC.

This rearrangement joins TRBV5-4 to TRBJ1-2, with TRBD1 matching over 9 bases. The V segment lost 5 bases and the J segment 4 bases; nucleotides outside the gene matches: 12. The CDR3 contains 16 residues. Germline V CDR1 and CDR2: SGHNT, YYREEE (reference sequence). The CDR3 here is CASRSNSGQGPYGYTF. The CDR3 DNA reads TGTGCCAGCAGATCAAACTCGGGACAGGGCCCCTATGGCTACACCTTC.

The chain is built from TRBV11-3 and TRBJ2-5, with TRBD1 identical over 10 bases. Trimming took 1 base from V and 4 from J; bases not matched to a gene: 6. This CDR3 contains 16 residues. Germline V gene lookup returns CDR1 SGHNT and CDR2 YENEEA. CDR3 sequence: CASSLGDRGAGETQYF. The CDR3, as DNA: TGTGCCAGCAGCTTAGGGGACAGGGGCGCAGGAGAGACCCAGTACTTC.

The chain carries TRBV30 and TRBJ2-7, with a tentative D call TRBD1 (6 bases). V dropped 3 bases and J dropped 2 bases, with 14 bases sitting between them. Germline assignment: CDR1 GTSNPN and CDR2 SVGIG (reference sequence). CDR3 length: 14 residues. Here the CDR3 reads CAWSQQGMAYEQYF. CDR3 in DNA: TGTGCCTGGAGCCAACAGGGAATGGCCTACGAGCAGTACTTC.

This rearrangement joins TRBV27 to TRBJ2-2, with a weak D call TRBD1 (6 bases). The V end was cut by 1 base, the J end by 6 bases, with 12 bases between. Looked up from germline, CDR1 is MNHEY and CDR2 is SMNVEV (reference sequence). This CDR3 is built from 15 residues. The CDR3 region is CASSLLTQGSGELFF. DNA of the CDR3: TGTGCCAGCAGTTTATTGACACAGGGTTCCGGGGAGCTGTTTTTT.

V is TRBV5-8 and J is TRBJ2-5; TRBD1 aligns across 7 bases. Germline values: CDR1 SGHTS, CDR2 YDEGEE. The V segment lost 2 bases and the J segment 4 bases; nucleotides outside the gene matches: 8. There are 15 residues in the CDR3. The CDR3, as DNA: TGTGCCAGCAGCTTTCTACAAGGGGGCTCAGAGACCCAGTACTTC. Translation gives CASSFLQGGSETQYF.

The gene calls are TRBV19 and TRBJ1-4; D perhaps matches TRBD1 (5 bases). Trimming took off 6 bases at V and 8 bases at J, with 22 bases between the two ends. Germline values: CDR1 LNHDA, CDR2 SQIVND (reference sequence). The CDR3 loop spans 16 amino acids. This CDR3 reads CASSPLGPDIWEKLFF. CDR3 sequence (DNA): TGTGCCAGTAGCCCCCTTGGACCGGACATCTGGGAAAAACTGTTTTTT.

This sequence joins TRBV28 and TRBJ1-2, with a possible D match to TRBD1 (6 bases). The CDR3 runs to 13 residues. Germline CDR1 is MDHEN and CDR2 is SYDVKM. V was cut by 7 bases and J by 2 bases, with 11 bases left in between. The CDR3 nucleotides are TGTGCCAGCAAGACAGGCACCAACTATGGCTACACCTTC. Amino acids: CASKTGTNYGYTF.

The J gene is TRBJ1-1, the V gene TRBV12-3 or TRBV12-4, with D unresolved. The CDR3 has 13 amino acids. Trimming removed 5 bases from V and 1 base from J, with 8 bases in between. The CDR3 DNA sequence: TGTGCCAGCAGTCTGATCGGGAACACTGAAGCTTTCTTT. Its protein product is CASSLIGNTEAFF.

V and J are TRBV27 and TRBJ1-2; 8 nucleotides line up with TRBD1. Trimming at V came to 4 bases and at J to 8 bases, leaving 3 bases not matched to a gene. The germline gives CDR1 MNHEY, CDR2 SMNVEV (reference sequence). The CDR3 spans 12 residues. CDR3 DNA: TGTGCCAGCAGTTCCGCAGGGGGCGGCTACACCTTC. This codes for CASSSAGGGYTF.

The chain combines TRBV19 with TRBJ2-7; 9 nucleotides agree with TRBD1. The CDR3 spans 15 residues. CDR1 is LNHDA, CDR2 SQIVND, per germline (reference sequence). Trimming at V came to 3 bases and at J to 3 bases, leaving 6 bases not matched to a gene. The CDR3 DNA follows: TGTGCCAGTAGTATCCTGGACAGGGGTGTCTACGAGCAGTACTTC. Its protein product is CASSILDRGVYEQYF. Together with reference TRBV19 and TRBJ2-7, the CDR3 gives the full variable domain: DGGITQSPKYLFRKEGQNVTLSCEQNLNHDAMYWYRQDPGQGLRLIYYSQIVNDFQKGDIAEGYSVSREKKESFPLTVTSAQKNPTAFYLCASSILDRGVYEQYFGPGTRLTVT.

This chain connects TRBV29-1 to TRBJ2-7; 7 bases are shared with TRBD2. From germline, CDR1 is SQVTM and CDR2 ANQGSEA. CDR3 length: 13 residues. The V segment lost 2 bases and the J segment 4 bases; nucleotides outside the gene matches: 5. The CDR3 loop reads CSVEPSGRYEQYF. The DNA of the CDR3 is TGCAGCGTTGAACCTAGCGGACGTTACGAGCAGTACTTC.

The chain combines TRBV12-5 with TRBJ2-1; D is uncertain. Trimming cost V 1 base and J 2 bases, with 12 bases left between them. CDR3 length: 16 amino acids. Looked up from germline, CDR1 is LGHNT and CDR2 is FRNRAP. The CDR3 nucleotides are TGTGCTAGTGGTTTGGAAGTCGGTGTGCCCTACAATGAGCAGTTCTTC. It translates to CASGLEVGVPYNEQFF.

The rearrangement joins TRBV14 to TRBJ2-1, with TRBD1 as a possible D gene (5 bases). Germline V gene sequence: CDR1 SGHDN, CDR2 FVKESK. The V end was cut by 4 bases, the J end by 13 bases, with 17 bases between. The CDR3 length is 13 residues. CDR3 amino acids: CASSLPAWGPQFF. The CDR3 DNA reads TGTGCCAGCAGCCTGCCAGCTTGGGGCCCTCAGTTCTTC.

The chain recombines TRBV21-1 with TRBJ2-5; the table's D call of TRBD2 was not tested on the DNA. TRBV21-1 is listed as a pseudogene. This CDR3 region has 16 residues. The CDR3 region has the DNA TGTGCCAGCAGCCAAAGGACTAGCGAGAATGGGAAGACCCAGTACTTC. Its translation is CASSQRTSENGKTQYF.

CDR3 amino acids: CASSAPGGDGYTF. CDR3 nucleotides: TGTGCCAGTAGTGCCCCGGGGGGCGATGGCTACACCTTC. This chain connects TRBV19 to TRBJ1-2, with TRBD1 as a possible D gene (6 bases). The V and J ends lost 5 bases and 6 bases respectively, with 13 bases between them. CDR3 length: 13 amino acids. Germline V gene lookup returns CDR1 LNHDA and CDR2 SQIVND (reference sequence).

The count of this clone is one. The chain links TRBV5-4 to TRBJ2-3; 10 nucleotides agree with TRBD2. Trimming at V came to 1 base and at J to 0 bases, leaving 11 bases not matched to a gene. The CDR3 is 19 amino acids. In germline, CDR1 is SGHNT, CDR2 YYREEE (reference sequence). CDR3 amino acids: CASSLNWLAGVFSTDTQYF. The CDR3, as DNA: TGTGCCAGCAGCTTGAATTGGCTAGCGGGGGTGTTTAGCACAGATACGCAGTATTTT.

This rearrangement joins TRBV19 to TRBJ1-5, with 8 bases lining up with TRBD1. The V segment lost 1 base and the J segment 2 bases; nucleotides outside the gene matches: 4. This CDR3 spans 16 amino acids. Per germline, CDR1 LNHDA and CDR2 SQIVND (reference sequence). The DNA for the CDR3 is TGTGCCAGTAGTATAGCGCAGGGGGCGCGCAATCAGCCCCAGCATTTT. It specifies CASSIAQGARNQPQHF.

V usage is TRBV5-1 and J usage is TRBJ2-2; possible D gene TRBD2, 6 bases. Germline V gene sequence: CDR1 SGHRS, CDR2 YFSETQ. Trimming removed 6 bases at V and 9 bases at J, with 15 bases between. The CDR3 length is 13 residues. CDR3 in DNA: TGCGCCAGCATGGGGAGGAAGTTAAGGGAGCTGTTTTTT. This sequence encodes CASMGRKLRELFF.

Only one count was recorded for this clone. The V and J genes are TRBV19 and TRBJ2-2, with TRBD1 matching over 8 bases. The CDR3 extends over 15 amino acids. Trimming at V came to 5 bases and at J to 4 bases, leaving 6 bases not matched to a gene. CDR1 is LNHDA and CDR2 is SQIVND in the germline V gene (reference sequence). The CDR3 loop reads CASSLGQGVTGELFF. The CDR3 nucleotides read TGTGCCAGTAGTCTCGGACAGGGAGTCACCGGGGAGCTGTTTTTT.

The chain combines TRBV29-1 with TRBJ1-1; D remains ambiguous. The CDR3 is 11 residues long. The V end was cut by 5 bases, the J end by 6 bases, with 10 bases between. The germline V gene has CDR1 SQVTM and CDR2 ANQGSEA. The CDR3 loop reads CSVRAVAEAFF. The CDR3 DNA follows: TGCAGCGTTCGAGCGGTGGCTGAAGCTTTCTTT.

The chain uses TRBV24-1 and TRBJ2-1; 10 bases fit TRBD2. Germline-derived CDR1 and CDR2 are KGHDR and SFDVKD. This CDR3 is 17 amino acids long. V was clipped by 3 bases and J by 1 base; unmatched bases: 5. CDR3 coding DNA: TGTGCCACCAGTGATACTAGGACTAGCGGATCCTACAATGAGCAGTTCTTC. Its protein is CATSDTRTSGSYNEQFF.

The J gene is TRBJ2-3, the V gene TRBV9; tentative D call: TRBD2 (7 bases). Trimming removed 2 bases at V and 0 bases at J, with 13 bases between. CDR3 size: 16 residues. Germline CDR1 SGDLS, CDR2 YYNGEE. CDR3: CASSVGTTGSTDTQYF. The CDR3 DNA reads TGTGCCAGCAGCGTGGGGACTACAGGGAGCACAGATACGCAGTATTTT. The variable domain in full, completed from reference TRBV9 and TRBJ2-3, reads DSGVTQTPKHLITATGQRVTLRCSPRSGDLSVYWYQQSLDQGLQFLIQYYNGEERAKGNILERFSAQQFPDLHSELNLSSLELGDSALYFCASSVGTTGSTDTQYFGPGTRLTVL.

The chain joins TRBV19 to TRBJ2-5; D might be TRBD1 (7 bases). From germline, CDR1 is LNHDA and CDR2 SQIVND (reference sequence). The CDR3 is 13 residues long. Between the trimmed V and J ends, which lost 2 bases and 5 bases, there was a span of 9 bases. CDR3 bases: TGTGCCAGTAGTATACAGGGGGGTGAGACCCAGTACTTC. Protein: CASSIQGGETQYF.